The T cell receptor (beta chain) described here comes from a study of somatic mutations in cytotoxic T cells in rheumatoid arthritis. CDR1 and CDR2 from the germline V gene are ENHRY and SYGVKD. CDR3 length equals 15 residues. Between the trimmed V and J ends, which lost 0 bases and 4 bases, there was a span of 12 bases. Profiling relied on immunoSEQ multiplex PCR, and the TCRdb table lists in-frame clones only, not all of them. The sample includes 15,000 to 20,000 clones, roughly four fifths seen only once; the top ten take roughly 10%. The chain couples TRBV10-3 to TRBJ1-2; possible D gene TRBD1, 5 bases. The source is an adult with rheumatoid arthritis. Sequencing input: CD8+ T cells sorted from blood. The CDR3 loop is CAISESNGDFYGYTF. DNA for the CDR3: TGTGCCATCAGTGAGTCAAACGGGGACTTCTATGGCTACACCTTC.